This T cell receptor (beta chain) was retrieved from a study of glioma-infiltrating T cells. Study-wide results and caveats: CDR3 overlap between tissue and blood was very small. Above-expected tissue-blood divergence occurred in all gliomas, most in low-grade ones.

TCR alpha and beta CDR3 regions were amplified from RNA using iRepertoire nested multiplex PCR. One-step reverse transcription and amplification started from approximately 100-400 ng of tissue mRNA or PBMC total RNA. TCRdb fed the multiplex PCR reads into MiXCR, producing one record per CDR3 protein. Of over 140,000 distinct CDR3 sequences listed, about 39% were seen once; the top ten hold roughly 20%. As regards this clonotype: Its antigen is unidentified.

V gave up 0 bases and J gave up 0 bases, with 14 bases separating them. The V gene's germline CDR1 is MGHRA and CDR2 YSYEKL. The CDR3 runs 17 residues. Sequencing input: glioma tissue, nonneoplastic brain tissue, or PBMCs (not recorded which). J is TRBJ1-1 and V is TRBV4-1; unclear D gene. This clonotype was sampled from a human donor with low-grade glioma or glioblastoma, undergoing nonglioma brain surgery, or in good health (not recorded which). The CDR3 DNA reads TGCGCCAGCAGCCAAGATCTAATAGGACCCCTGAACACTGAAGCTTTCTTT. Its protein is CASSQDLIGPLNTEAFF.